The 21 T cell receptor beta chains given below trace back to one sample, sequenced in a study of cytomegalovirus exposure and HLA in healthy donors. PCR primers comprised 60 Vbeta and 13 Jbeta primers. Sequencing was performed with immunoSEQ multiplex PCR; in TCRdb, only in-frame clones are kept and a portion is missing. The table lists over 75,000 clones, about 75% of them singletons. Sample: PBMCs. The receptors originated from a middle-aged man in good health and CMV-seropositive.

V gene TRBV2 combines with J gene TRBJ2-1; 14 bases agree with TRBD2. CDR1 is SNHLY, CDR2 FYNNEI, per germline. The length of the CDR3 is 16 residues. V dropped 7 bases and J dropped 10; count of bases not matched to a gene: 12. This chain's CDR3 is CASKIPGLAGEEEQFF. DNA of the CDR3: TGTGCCAGCAAAATACCGGGACTAGCGGGAGAAGAGGAGCAGTTCTTC.

The chain uses TRBV9 and TRBJ1-2, with 7 bases that match TRBD1. Germline V gives CDR1 SGDLS, CDR2 YYNGEE. The CDR3 runs 14 residues. The V segment lost 7 bases and the J segment 0 bases; nucleotides outside the gene matches: 6. The CDR3 protein is CASDRDSTNYGYTF. CDR3 coding DNA: TGTGCCAGCGACCGGGACAGCACTAACTATGGCTACACCTTC.

The chain uses TRBV5-1 and TRBJ2-2, with 7 bases fitting TRBD1. This CDR3 region has 16 residues. The germline CDR1 and CDR2 sequences are SGHRS and YFSETQ. Germline trimming cut 2 bases from V and 6 bases from J; bases unmatched to any gene: 10. This CDR3 is CASSLNSGQMAGELFF. In DNA form, the CDR3 reads TGCGCCAGCAGCTTAAACTCGGGACAGATGGCCGGGGAGCTGTTTTTT.

The V call is TRBV19, the J call TRBJ2-7; tentatively, D is TRBD2 (5 bases). V was clipped by 3 bases and J by 2 bases, with 20 bases between them. The CDR3 has 17 amino acids. Germline CDR1 is LNHDA and CDR2 is SQIVND (reference sequence). CDR3 nucleotide sequence: TGTGCCAGTAGTATGGTGGGAGTTAGCGAAGTTCCCTACGAGCAGTACTTC. This translates into CASSMVGVSEVPYEQYF.

The rearrangement joins TRBV5-1 to TRBJ1-1; D may be TRBD1 (6 bases). CDR1 is SGHRS, CDR2 YFSETQ, per germline. The CDR3 covers 15 residues. The V end lost 0 bases, the J end lost 2 bases, and 11 bases lay between the germline ends. DNA for the CDR3: TGCGCCAGCAGCTTGGGGGCACAGGGAAACACTGAAGCTTTCTTT. Protein product: CASSLGAQGNTEAFF.

This clone appeared once. One end of the junction is discordant with germline, which a read error may explain. CDR3 DNA: TGTGCTAGCAGCTTAGTTTCGGGGGGCAATGAGCAGTTCTTC. Translation: CASSLVSGGNEQFF. The chain employs TRBV7-7 and TRBJ2-1; 7 nucleotides align to TRBD2. Germline V gene data show CDR1 as SSHAT and CDR2 as FNYEAQ (reference sequence). The CDR3 has 14 residues.

The chain links TRBV9 to TRBJ2-5; 9 positions match TRBD2. Germline trimming cut 4 bases from V and 5 bases from J; bases unmatched to any gene: 15. The CDR3 sequence is 17 residues long. Germline V gene data show CDR1 as SGDLS and CDR2 as YYNGEE. CDR3 nucleotide sequence: TGTGCCAGCAGCCCACCCGGGGCTAGCGGGGCTGGGGAGACCCAGTACTTC. Protein sequence: CASSPPGASGAGETQYF.

The V gene is TRBV19, the J gene TRBJ1-5; D may be TRBD1 (6 bases). Germline CDR1 and CDR2: LNHDA and SQIVND (reference sequence). V dropped 8 bases and J dropped 7 bases, with 15 bases sitting between them. CDR3 length: 13 residues. CDR3 in DNA: TGTGCCAGTCACACAGGGTTTCGGCAGCCCCAGCATTTT. Translation: CASHTGFRQPQHF.

The chain links TRBV7-2 to TRBJ2-1; tentative D call: TRBD1 (6 bases). The CDR3 loop spans 14 amino acids. Per germline, CDR1 SGHTA and CDR2 FQGNSA. V lost 2 bases and J 12 bases, leaving 17 bases between the germline ends. CDR3 in DNA: TGTGCCAGCAGCTTACTAGAGGGGGTCGTTGGGCAGTTCTTC. This translates into CASSLLEGVVGQFF. Full variable domain (remainder filled in from reference TRBV7-2 and TRBJ2-1): GAGVSQSPSNKVTEKGKDVELRCDPISGHTALYWYRQSLGQGLEFLIYFQGNSAPDKSGLPSDRFSAERTGGSVSTLTIQRTQQEDSAVYLCASSLLEGVVGQFFGPGTRLTVL.

V usage is TRBV11-1 and J usage is TRBJ1-1; 12 nucleotides align to TRBD1. The CDR3 extends over 15 amino acids. Germline loops: CDR1 SGHAT, CDR2 FQDESV (reference sequence). The J segment lost 7 bases and the V segment lost 5 bases, leaving 8 bases of the junction unmatched. As DNA, the CDR3 is TGTGCCAGCAGCGACCGGGACAGGGGGCAAGGTGAAGCTTTCTTT. It translates to CASSDRDRGQGEAFF.

With regard to this clone: An end of the junction differs from the germline gene, which may be a read error. Other DNA variants within this sample encode the same CDR3. The chain carries TRBV9 and TRBJ1-4, with D maybe TRBD1 (5 bases). This CDR3 is 15 amino acids long. CDR1 is SGDLS, CDR2 YYNGEE, per germline. CDR3 nucleotide sequence: TGCGCCAGCAGCGTAGGGGACTCAACTAATGAAAAACTGTTTTTT. This translates into CASSVGDSTNEKLFF.

The rearrangement joins TRBV5-5 to TRBJ1-2; 7 nucleotides line up with TRBD1. J was trimmed by 4 bases and V by 4 bases; bases with no gene match: 16. CDR1 and CDR2 from the germline V gene are SGHKS and YYEKEE (reference sequence). The CDR3 covers 17 residues. The CDR3 nucleotides read TGTGCCAGCAGCCGCTCGACAGGGCCCTATGTATTCTATGGCTACACCTTC. It translates to CASSRSTGPYVFYGYTF.

This chain links TRBV6-5 with TRBJ2-3; D might be TRBD1 (5 bases). The length of the CDR3 is 16 residues. The V gene's germline CDR1 is MNHEY and CDR2 SVGAGI. Between the trimmed V and J ends, which lost 0 bases and 5 bases, there was a span of 15 bases. CDR3 protein: CASSYSPPGSGDTQYF. CDR3 bases: TGTGCCAGCAGTTACTCCCCCCCAGGGTCCGGAGATACGCAGTATTTT.

V is TRBV6-1 and J is TRBJ2-5; the D gene is possibly TRBD1 (6 bases). Matching the DNA end better, TRBJ2-7 makes the J call doubtful. CDR1 is MNHNS and CDR2 is SASEGT in the germline V gene. The CDR3 sequence is 14 residues long. The CDR3 nucleotides read TGTGCCAGCAGTGAATTAGGGGGACCCTACGAGCAGTACTTC. Its protein product is CASSELGGPYEQYF.

This clone was seen only once. The rearrangement uses TRBV5-6 and TRBJ2-7, with D maybe TRBD2 (5 bases). CDR3 length: 13 amino acids. The germline V gene has CDR1 SGHDT and CDR2 YYEEEE. Trimming removed 5 bases from V and 4 bases from J, with 13 bases in between. The CDR3 region has the DNA TGTGCCAGCAGGCGATCCACGGGGTACGAGCAGTACTTC. Encoded protein: CASRRSTGYEQYF.

This clone has just a few counts. Other DNA sequences in the sample encode the same CDR3. The rearrangement uses TRBV7-9 and TRBJ2-1; tentative D call: TRBD1 (6 bases). The germline CDR1 and CDR2 sequences are SEHNR and FQNEAQ (reference sequence). This CDR3 is 14 amino acids long. Trimming removed 5 bases at V and 5 bases at J, with 13 bases between. The CDR3 DNA sequence: TGTGCCAGCAGCCTTACCCAGGGGAACAATGAGCAGTTCTTC. Translated, it gives CASSLTQGNNEQFF. Complete variable domain (other parts from reference TRBV7-9 and TRBJ2-1): DTGVSQNPRHKITKRGQNVTFRCDPISEHNRLYWYRQTLGQGPEFLTYFQNEAQLEKSRLLSDRFSAERPKGSFSTLEIQRTEQGDSAMYLCASSLTQGNNEQFFGPGTRLTVL.

The genes are TRBV10-3 and TRBJ2-3; TRBD2 agrees at 7 bases. V lost 5 bases to trimming and J lost 1 base; unmatched junction nucleotides: 6. Germline CDR1 reads ENHRY; CDR2 reads SYGVKD. The CDR3 consists of 15 residues. Here the CDR3 DNA reads TGTGCCATCAGTCTCGGACTAGGTCGCACAGATACGCAGTATTTT. Protein sequence: CAISLGLGRTDTQYF.

This clone occurred a few times. The chain couples TRBV29-1 to TRBJ1-1; the D is unclear. Trimming shortened V by 4 bases and J by 11 bases, and 14 bases separated the two germline ends. Germline loops: CDR1 SQVTM, CDR2 ANQGSEA. This CDR3 comprises 11 residues. As DNA, the CDR3 is TGCAGCGTTGGCCTAAATAGTGAGGCTTTCTTT. This codes for CSVGLNSEAFF.

This chain uses TRBV14 with TRBJ2-2; D might be TRBD1 (6 bases). Trimming cost V 3 bases and J 5 bases, with 16 bases left between them. Germline loops: CDR1 SGHDN, CDR2 FVKESK. This CDR3 spans 16 amino acids. The CDR3 here is CASSHEQDSRTGELFF. In nucleotides, the CDR3 is TGTGCCAGCAGCCACGAGCAGGACAGTCGGACCGGGGAGCTGTTTTTT.

The CDR3 sequence: CASSIPTALGELFF. The DNA for the CDR3 is TGTGCCAGCAGTATCCCGACAGCTCTCGGGGAGCTGTTTTTT. The rearrangement links TRBV27 to TRBJ2-2, with a weak D call TRBD1 (5 bases). This CDR3 contains 14 residues. Germline loops: CDR1 MNHEY, CDR2 SMNVEV (reference sequence). With 5 bases removed from V and 7 bases from J, the gap between germline ends came to 14 bases.

This chain uses TRBV21-1 with TRBJ2-3; the table's D call, TRBD2, was not checked against the DNA. TRBV21-1 is marked as a pseudogene. There are 16 residues in the CDR3. CDR3 DNA sequence: TGTGCCAGCAGCAAAGGTGTAGCGGGATACACAGATACGCAGTATTTT. This codes for CASSKGVAGYTDTQYF.